This entry lists 4 T cell receptor beta chains sequenced from one sample in a study of cytomegalovirus exposure and HLA in healthy donors. Primers for the PCR totalled 60 Vbeta and 13 Jbeta. The method was immunoSEQ multiplex PCR; TCRdb's version includes in-frame clones alone and lacks a portion of them. The sample lists 60,000 to 65,000 clones, less than 75% occurring once. The material sequenced was PBMCs. These receptors all come from a man aged 45-65 years in good health and CMV-seropositive.

This sequence joins TRBV27 and TRBJ2-7, with 7 nucleotides matching TRBD1. The CDR3 has 15 amino acids. V was pared by 4 bases and J by 4 bases, with 10 bases of the junction left unmatched. Per the germline V gene, CDR1 is MNHEY and CDR2 is SMNVEV (reference sequence). Written as DNA, the CDR3 is TGTGCCAGCAGTTCAGGGGGTTCGGGGCGGTACGAGCAGTACTTC. It yields the protein CASSSGGSGRYEQYF.

This clone was found once. The chain carries TRBV13 and TRBJ1-5; the D is unclear. Between the trimmed V and J ends, which lost 0 bases and 7 bases, there was a span of 10 bases. Germline V lookup: CDR1 PRHDT, CDR2 FYEKMQ (reference sequence). The CDR3 length is 14 residues. In nucleotides, the CDR3 is TGTGCCAGCAGCTTAGGGGGAGGTCGGCAGCCCCAGCATTTT. Translation gives CASSLGGGRQPQHF.

This clone was seen only a few times. V gene TRBV7-9 combines with J gene TRBJ1-1; D is undetermined. The length of the CDR3 is 14 residues. The V end lost 2 bases, the J end lost 1 base, and 8 bases lay between the germline ends. CDR1 SEHNR and CDR2 FQNEAQ come from the germline V gene (reference sequence). CDR3: CASSLYRGNTEAFF. The CDR3, as DNA: TGTGCCAGCAGCTTATATCGGGGGAACACTGAAGCTTTCTTT.

The rearrangement joins TRBV5-1 to TRBJ2-1; D is perhaps TRBD2 (6 bases). Trimming left V 2 bases short and J 6 bases short, with 15 bases between. Germline values: CDR1 SGHRS, CDR2 YFSETQ. This CDR3 comprises 15 residues. This CDR3 reads CASSFGGSRRNEQFF. In DNA, the CDR3 is TGCGCCAGCAGCTTCGGAGGGTCCCGACGCAATGAGCAGTTCTTC.